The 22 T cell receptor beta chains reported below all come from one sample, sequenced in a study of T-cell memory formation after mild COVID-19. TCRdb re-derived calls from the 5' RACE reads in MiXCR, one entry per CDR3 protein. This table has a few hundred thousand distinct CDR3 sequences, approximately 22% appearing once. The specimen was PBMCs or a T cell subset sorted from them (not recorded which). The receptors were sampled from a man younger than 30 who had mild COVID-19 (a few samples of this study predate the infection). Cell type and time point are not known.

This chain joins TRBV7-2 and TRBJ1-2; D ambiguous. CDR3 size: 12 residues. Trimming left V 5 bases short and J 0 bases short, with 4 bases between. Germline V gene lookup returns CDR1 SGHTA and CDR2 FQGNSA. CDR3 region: CASSQPNYGYTF. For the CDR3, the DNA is TGTGCCAGCAGCCAACCTAACTATGGCTACACCTTC.

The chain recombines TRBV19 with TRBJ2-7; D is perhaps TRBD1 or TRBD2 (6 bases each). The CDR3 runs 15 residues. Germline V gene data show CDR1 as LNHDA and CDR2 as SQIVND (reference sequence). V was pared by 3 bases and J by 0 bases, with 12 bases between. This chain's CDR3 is CASSMGGHSSYEQYF. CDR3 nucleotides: TGTGCCAGTAGTATGGGGGGACACAGCTCCTACGAGCAGTACTTC. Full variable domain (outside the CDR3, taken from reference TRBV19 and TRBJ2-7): DGGITQSPKYLFRKEGQNVTLSCEQNLNHDAMYWYRQDPGQGLRLIYYSQIVNDFQKGDIAEGYSVSREKKESFPLTVTSAQKNPTAFYLCASSMGGHSSYEQYFGPGTRLTVT.

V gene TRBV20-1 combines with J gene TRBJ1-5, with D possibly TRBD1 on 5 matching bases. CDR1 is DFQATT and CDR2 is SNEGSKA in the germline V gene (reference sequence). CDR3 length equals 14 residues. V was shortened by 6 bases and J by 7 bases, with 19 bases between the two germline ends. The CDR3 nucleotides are TGCAGTGCACTTGAAGGGGCGCGCGGCCAGCCCCAGCATTTT. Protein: CSALEGARGQPQHF.

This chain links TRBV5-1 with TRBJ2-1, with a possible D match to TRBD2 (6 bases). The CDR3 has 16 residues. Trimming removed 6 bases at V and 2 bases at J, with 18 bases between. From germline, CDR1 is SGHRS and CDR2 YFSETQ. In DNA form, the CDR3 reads TGCGCCAGCACCCGAGGGACGGCGGGGACCTACAATGAGCAGTTCTTC. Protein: CASTRGTAGTYNEQFF.

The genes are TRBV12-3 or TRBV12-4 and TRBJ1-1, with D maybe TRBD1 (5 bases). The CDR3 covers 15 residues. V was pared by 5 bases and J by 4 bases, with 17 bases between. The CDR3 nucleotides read TGTGCCAGCAGTGCCCAGCCGCAGGGACGCACTGAAGCTTTCTTT. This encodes CASSAQPQGRTEAFF.

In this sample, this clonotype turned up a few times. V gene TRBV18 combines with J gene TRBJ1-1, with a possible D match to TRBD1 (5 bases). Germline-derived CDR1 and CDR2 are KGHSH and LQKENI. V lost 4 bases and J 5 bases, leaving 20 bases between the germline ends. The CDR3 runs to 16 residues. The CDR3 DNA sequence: TGTGCCAGCTCACTAATGGACACCGGAACGGGGACTGAAGCTTTCTTT. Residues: CASSLMDTGTGTEAFF.

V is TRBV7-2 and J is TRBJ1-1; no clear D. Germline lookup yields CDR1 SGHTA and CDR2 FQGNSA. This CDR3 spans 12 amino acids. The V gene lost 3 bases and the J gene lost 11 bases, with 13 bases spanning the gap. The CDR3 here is CASSFGRDFAFF. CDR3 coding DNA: TGTGCCAGCAGCTTCGGTCGCGACTTTGCTTTCTTT.

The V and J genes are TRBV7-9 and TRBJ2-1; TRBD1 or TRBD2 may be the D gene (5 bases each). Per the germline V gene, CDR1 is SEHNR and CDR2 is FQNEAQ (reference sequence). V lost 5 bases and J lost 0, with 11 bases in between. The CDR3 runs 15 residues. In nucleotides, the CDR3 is TGTGCCAGCAGCCCGGGACCCGGCTCCTACAATGAGCAGTTCTTC. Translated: CASSPGPGSYNEQFF.

CDR3 amino acids: CASSYSMTVQPQHF. CDR3 nucleotides: TGTGCCAGCAGTTACTCAATGACAGTTCAGCCCCAGCATTTT. The V call is TRBV6-5, the J call TRBJ1-5; perhaps TRBD1 as D (5 bases). Between the trimmed V and J ends, which lost 0 bases and 6 bases, there was a span of 9 bases. Germline V gene sequence: CDR1 MNHEY, CDR2 SVGAGI. This CDR3 has 14 amino acids.

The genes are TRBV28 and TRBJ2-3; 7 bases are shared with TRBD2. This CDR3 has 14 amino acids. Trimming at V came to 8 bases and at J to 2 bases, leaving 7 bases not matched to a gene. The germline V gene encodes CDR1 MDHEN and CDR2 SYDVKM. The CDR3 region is CASSPREFTDTQYF. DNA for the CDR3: TGTGCCAGCTCCCCGCGGGAGTTCACAGATACGCAGTATTTT.

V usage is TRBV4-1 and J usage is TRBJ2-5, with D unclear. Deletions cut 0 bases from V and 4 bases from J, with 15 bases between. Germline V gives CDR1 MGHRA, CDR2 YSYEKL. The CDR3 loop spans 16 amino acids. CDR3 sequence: CASSQDHFGYSETQYF. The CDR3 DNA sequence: TGCGCCAGCAGCCAAGATCACTTCGGTTACTCAGAGACCCAGTACTTC.

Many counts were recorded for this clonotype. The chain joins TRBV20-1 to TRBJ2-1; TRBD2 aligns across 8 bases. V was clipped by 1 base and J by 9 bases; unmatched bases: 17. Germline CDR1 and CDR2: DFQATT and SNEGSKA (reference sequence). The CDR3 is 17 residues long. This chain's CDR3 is CSARAVAGTPAMGEQFF. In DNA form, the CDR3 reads TGCAGTGCTAGAGCAGTAGCGGGGACGCCCGCAATGGGTGAGCAGTTCTTC.

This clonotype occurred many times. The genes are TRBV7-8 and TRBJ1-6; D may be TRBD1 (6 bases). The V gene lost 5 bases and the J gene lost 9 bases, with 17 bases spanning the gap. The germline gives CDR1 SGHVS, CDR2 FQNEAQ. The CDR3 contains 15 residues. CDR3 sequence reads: CASSQDKGVISPLHF. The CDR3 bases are TGTGCCAGCAGCCAAGACAAGGGGGTGATTTCACCCCTCCACTTT.

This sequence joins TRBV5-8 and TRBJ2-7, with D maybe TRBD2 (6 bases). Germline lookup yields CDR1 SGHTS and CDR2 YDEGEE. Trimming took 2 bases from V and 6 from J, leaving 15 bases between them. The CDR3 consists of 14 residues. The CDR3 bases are TGTGCCAGCAGCTTCGGGACTGAGGCGGCCGAGCAGTACTTC. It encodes CASSFGTEAAEQYF. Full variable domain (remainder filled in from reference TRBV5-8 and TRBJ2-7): EAGVTQSPTHLIKTRGQQATLRCSPISGHTSVYWYQQALGLGLQFLLWYDEGEERNRGNFPPRFSGRQFPNYSSELNVNALELEDSALYLCASSFGTEAAEQYFGPGTRLTVT.

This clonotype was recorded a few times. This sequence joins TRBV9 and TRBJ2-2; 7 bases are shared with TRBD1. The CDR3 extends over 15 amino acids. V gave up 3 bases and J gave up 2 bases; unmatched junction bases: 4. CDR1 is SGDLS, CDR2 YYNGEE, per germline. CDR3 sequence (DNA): TGTGCCAGCAGCGCCGGGACAGTAAACACCGGGGAGCTGTTTTTT. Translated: CASSAGTVNTGELFF.

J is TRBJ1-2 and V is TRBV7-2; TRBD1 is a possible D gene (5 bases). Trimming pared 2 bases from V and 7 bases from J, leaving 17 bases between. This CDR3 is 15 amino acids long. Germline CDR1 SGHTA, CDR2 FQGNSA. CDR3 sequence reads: CASSLLGSSGGGYTF. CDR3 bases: TGTGCCAGCAGCTTATTGGGCAGTTCGGGGGGTGGCTACACCTTC.

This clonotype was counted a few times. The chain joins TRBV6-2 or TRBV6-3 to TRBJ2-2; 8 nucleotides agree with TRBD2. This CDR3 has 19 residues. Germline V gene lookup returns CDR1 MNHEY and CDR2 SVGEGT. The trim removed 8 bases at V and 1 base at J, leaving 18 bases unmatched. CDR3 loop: CASAQYPAAGDENTGELFF. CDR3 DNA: TGTGCCAGCGCCCAATACCCCGCAGCGGGGGATGAGAACACCGGGGAGCTGTTTTTT.

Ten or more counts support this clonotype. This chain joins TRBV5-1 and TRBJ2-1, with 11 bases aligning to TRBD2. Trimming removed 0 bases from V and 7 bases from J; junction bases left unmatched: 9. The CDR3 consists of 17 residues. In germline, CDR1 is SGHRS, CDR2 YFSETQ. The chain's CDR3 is CASSLAIAGGRSNEQFF. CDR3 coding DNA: TGCGCCAGCAGCTTGGCCATAGCGGGGGGGAGAAGTAATGAGCAGTTCTTC.

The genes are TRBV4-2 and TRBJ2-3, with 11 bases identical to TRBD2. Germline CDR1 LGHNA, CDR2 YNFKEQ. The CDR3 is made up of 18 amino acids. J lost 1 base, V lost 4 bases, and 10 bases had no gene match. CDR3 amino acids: CASSPRGSGGAGTDTQYF. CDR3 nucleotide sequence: TGTGCCAGCAGCCCCCGGGGTAGCGGGGGGGCGGGCACAGATACGCAGTATTTT.

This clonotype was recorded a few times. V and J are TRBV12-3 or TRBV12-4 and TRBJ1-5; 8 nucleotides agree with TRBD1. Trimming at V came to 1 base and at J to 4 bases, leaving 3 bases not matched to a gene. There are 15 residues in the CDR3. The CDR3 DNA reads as TGTGCCAGCAGTTTAGTACAGGGGGGTAATCAGCCCCAGCATTTT. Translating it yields CASSLVQGGNQPQHF.

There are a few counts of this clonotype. The CDR3: CASSGRTALDGYTF. Written as DNA, the CDR3 is TGTGCCAGCAGCGGCCGGACCGCCCTGGATGGCTACACCTTC. V and J are TRBV5-5 and TRBJ1-2; D gene ambiguous. Trimming pared 4 bases from V and 6 bases from J, leaving 16 bases between. CDR1 and CDR2 from the germline V gene are SGHKS and YYEKEE (reference sequence). The CDR3 is 14 residues long.

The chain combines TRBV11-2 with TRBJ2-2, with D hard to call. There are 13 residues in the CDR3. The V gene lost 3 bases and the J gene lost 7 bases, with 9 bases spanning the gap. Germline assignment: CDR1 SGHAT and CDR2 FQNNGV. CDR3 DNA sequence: TGTGCCAGCAGCTTTGGTTGGGTCGGGGAGCTGTTTTTT. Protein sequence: CASSFGWVGELFF.